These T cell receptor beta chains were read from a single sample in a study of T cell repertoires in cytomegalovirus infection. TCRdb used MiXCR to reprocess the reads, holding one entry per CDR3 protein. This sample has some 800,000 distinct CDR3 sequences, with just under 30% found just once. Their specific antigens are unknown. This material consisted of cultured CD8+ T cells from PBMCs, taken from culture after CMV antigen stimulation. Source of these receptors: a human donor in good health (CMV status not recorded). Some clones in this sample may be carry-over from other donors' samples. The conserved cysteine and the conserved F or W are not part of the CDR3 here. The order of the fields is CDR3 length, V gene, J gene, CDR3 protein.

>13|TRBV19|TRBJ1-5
ASSTHGQGNQPQH
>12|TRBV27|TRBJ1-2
ASSSNGQVRGYT
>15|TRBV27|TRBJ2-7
ASTPSGPPHSVYEQY
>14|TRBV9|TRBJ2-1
ASSVDGATSYNEQF
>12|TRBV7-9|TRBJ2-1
ASFPGQGGNEQF
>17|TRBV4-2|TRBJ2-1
ASSQDGASGGSSYNEQF
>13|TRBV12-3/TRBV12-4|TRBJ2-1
ASTEGGQGINEQF
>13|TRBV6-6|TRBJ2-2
ASSYLGGPAGELF
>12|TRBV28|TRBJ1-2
ASTGEGGTSGYT
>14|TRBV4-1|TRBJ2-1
ASSQTSGTSFYEQF
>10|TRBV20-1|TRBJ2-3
SAIFYTDTQY
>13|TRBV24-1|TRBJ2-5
ATSDFRGTGETQY
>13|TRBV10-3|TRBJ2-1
AISDRDRAQDEQF
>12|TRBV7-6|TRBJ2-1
ASSWGQGNNEQF
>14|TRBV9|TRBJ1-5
ASTPGDRVSNQPQH
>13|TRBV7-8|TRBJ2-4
ASSLRGSRFSIQY
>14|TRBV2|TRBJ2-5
ASSVLAGDRGETQY
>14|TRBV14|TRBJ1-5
ASSQEGMGRNQPQH
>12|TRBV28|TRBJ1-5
ASRDPGENQPQH
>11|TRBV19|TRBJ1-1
ASSFGTAVEAF
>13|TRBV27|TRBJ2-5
ASSRDRGGGETQY
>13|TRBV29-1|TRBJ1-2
SAAGTGAYNYGYT
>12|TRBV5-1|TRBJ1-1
ASTRTWDFSEAF
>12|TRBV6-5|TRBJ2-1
ASSHTGPRNEQF
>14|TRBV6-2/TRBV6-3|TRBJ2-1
ASSYSSGGGNWEQF
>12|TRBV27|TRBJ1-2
ASSLSEVDYGYT
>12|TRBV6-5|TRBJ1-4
ASSRGQGHEKLF
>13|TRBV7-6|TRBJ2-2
ASSAPSGVTGELF
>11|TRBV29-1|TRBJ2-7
SVEGDRPYEQY
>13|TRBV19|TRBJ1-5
ASSLEQGFTQPQH
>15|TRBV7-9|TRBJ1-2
ASSLESGGTENYGYT
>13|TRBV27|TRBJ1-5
ASRKGQNSNQPQH
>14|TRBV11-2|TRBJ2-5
ASSTLPGQGFETQY
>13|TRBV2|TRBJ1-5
ASSGTGGSNQPQH
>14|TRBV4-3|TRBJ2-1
ASSQEERGGVVEQF
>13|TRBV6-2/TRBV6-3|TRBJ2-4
ASSYLGGPKNIQY
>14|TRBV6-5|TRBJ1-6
ASSYSTEGADSPLH
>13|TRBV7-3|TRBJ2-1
ASSVGQGDGDEQF
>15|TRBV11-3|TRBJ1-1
ASSLEGPGGSLTEAF
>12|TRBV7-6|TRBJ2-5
ASSPRSDQETQY
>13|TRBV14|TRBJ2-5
ASSHFMGRLETQY
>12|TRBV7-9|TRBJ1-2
ASSLPGPNYGYT
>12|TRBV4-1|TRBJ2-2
ASSRLEETGELF
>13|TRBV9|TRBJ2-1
ASSATAGGYNEQF
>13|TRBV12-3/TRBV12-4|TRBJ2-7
ASSLAGQGIHEQY
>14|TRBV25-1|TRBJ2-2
ASSDRAGANTGELF
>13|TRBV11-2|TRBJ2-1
ASSLDRTSGNEQF
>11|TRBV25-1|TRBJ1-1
ASRDPRGQEAF
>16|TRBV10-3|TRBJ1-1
AISVLNRESSGNTEAF
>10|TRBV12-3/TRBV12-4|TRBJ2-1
ASSSGTFGQF
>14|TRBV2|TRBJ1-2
ASGSGQGGTNYGYT
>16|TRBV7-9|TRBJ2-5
ASSFMPPGQGARETQY
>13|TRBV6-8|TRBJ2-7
ASSYSAEGPFEQY
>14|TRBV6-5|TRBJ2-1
ASSYSQTGHYNEQF
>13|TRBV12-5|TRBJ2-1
ASGLVGDSTIEQF
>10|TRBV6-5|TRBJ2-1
ASSYAGGGQF
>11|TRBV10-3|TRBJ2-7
AIKPPDGPEQY
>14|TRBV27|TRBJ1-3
ASSLSVPRSGNTIY
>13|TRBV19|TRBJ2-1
ASSIVRGIHNEQF